These 19 T cell receptor beta chains were sequenced from one sample in a study of blood T cell repertoires in COVID-19. Clones were read by immunoSEQ multiplex PCR, and TCRdb kept only the in-frame ones, dropping some. The repertoire consists of 200,000 to 250,000 clones, with nearly 85% occurring once and the leading ten covering around 1.3%. The sequenced material came from peripheral blood. Receptors were obtained from a woman in her 30s with COVID-19, enrolled during active disease.

The J gene is TRBJ1-5, the V gene TRBV2; D gene ambiguous. Deletions cut 4 bases from V and 1 base from J, with 17 bases between. Germline CDR1 SNHLY, CDR2 FYNNEI. The CDR3 contains 17 residues. The DNA of the CDR3 is TGTGCCAGCAGTGCGCGCGGGGTGTCCATCAGCAATCAGCCCCAGCATTTT. It specifies CASSARGVSISNQPQHF.

The chain recombines TRBV30 with TRBJ2-7, with 8 bases fitting TRBD1. In germline, CDR1 is GTSNPN, CDR2 SVGIG (reference sequence). The ends lost 0 bases at V and 4 bases at J; junction bases unmatched: 14. The CDR3 spans 17 residues. CDR3 region: CAWSVMGQAVFIYEQYF. CDR3 DNA sequence: TGTGCCTGGAGTGTAATGGGACAGGCGGTGTTCATATACGAGCAGTACTTC.

J is TRBJ1-3 and V is TRBV5-4; 8 nucleotides line up with TRBD1. The CDR3 sequence is 16 residues long. The V and J ends lost 4 bases and 0 bases, in that order; junction bases with no gene match: 6. CDR1 is SGHNT and CDR2 is YYREEE in the germline V gene (reference sequence). The CDR3 here is CASSPRGQSSGNTIYF. Written as DNA, the CDR3 is TGTGCCAGCAGCCCCAGGGGGCAGAGCTCTGGAAACACCATATATTTT.

This clone came up a few times. The chain couples TRBV27 to TRBJ1-3; TRBD1 agrees at 7 bases. Germline values: CDR1 MNHEY, CDR2 SMNVEV (reference sequence). V trimming: 6 bases; J trimming: 1 base; junction bases outside the gene matches: 6. The CDR3 is 15 residues long. This chain's CDR3 is CASSDRAPSGNTIYF. The CDR3 nucleotides read TGTGCCAGCAGCGACAGGGCACCTTCTGGAAACACCATATATTTT.

The rearrangement uses TRBV5-4 and TRBJ1-1; maybe TRBD1 (6 bases). From germline, CDR1 is SGHNT and CDR2 YYREEE (reference sequence). The CDR3 has 14 residues. The ends were cut back, 0 bases at V and 4 bases at J, with 10 bases in the middle. The CDR3 region is CASSLVGGVTEAFF. The CDR3 DNA reads TGTGCCAGCAGCTTGGTAGGGGGTGTCACTGAAGCTTTCTTT. Full variable domain (missing parts from reference TRBV5-4 and TRBJ1-1): ETGVTQSPTHLIKTRGQQVTLRCSSQSGHNTVSWYQQALGQGPQFIFQYYREEENGRGNFPPRFSGLQFPNYSSELNVNALELDDSALYLCASSLVGGVTEAFFGQGTRLTVV.

The chain recombines TRBV28 with TRBJ2-5; no definite D call. The ends were cut back, 3 bases at V and 5 bases at J, with 7 bases in the middle. The CDR3 spans 12 residues. Germline-derived CDR1 and CDR2 are MDHEN and SYDVKM. CDR3 region: CASSFYSETQYF. The DNA for the CDR3 is TGTGCCAGCAGTTTCTATAGCGAGACCCAGTACTTC.

The chain has TRBV11-2 and TRBJ1-1, with D perhaps TRBD1 (5 bases). Germline CDR1 reads SGHAT; CDR2 reads FQNNGV. V was clipped by 0 bases and J by 2 bases, with 22 bases between them. The CDR3 totals 19 residues. The CDR3 DNA reads TGTGCCAGCAGCTTAGATTACCCCAATTGGCCCGGGGGAAACACTGAAGCTTTCTTT. As protein: CASSLDYPNWPGGNTEAFF.

This clone was seen more than once but under ten times. The chain carries TRBV14 and TRBJ1-5, with TRBD1 identical over 9 bases. From germline, CDR1 is SGHDN and CDR2 FVKESK. The CDR3 contains 16 residues. J lost 6 bases, V lost 1 base, and 7 bases had no gene match. The CDR3 DNA sequence: TGTGCCAGCAGCCAAGTTGCGGGACAGGGTAGTCAGCCCCAGCATTTT. Its protein is CASSQVAGQGSQPQHF. Full variable domain (remainder filled in from reference TRBV14 and TRBJ1-5): EAGVTQFPSHSVIEKGQTVTLRCDPISGHDNLYWYRRVMGKEIKFLLHFVKESKQDESGMPNNRFLAERTGGTYSTLKVQPAELEDSGVYFCASSQVAGQGSQPQHFGDGTRLSIL.

This rearrangement joins TRBV3-1 (or the pseudogene TRBV3-2) to TRBJ1-1, with 7 nucleotides matching TRBD1. There are 12 residues in the CDR3. In germline, CDR1 is LGHDT, CDR2 YNNKEL (reference sequence). The trim removed 4 bases at V and 9 bases at J, leaving 5 bases unmatched. Here the CDR3 DNA reads TGTGCCAGCAGCCCAAGACAGGGTAAAGCTTTCTTT. It specifies CASSPRQGKAFF.

V gene TRBV9 combines with J gene TRBJ1-1; maybe TRBD1 (5 bases). The CDR3 extends over 15 amino acids. V lost 0 bases to trimming and J lost 10 bases, with 19 bases between them. The germline CDR1 and CDR2 sequences are SGDLS and YYNGEE. The DNA of the CDR3 is TGTGCCAGCAGCGTAGGCTCGCAGGGTGGGAATGTAGCTTTCTTT. Translating gives CASSVGSQGGNVAFF.

Only a few counts were recorded for this clone. The chain has TRBV5-1 and TRBJ1-1; 9 nucleotides agree with TRBD1. The CDR3 length is 13 residues. J was trimmed by 8 bases and V by 4 bases; bases with no gene match: 6. Per the germline V gene, CDR1 is SGHRS and CDR2 is YFSETQ. DNA of the CDR3: TGCGCCAGCAGCCTAGGGACAGGGAGGGAAGCTTTCTTT. It yields the protein CASSLGTGREAFF.

This clone was detected a few times. This chain connects TRBV19 to TRBJ1-5; D remains ambiguous. CDR1 and CDR2 from the germline V gene are LNHDA and SQIVND (reference sequence). The CDR3 runs 15 residues. V lost 5 bases and J 5 bases, leaving 16 bases between the germline ends. The CDR3 DNA is TGTGCCAGTAGTGGGAGGGAGGAACTTGATCAGCCCCAGCATTTT. Translated: CASSGREELDQPQHF.

The chain recombines TRBV5-1 with TRBJ2-5; D possibly corresponds to TRBD2 (6 bases). Trimming took 0 bases from V and 5 from J, leaving 20 bases between them. Germline V gives CDR1 SGHRS, CDR2 YFSETQ. The CDR3 runs 17 residues. The CDR3 protein is CASSLEGIGGIGETQYF. The DNA for the CDR3 is TGCGCCAGCAGCTTGGAGGGGATCGGGGGAATCGGGGAGACCCAGTACTTC.

V usage is TRBV14 and J usage is TRBJ2-7, with a weak D call TRBD1 (5 bases). Germline V gene lookup returns CDR1 SGHDN and CDR2 FVKESK. Trimming removed 1 base at V and 3 bases at J, with 10 bases between. This CDR3 has 14 amino acids. CDR3 bases: TGTGCCAGCAGCCAAGGCCCAGGGCACTACGAGCAGTACTTC. Translated, it gives CASSQGPGHYEQYF.

In this sample, this clone turned up a few times. The chain recombines TRBV29-1 with TRBJ2-7, with 10 bases lining up with TRBD1. This CDR3 comprises 13 residues. The V gene end was trimmed by 7 bases and the J gene end by 4 bases; junction bases not matched to a gene: 7. Germline CDR1 is SQVTM and CDR2 is ANQGSEA. Here the CDR3 DNA reads TGCAGCGGCGGACAGGGGGAAGGATACGAGCAGTACTTC. This sequence encodes CSGGQGEGYEQYF.

This clone was recorded a few times. The rearrangement links TRBV5-1 to TRBJ1-2; TRBD1 matches at 11 bases. The V segment lost 4 bases and the J segment 6 bases; nucleotides outside the gene matches: 11. Germline CDR1 and CDR2: SGHRS and YFSETQ. This CDR3 spans 16 amino acids. The CDR3 region is CASSVASGQGAHGYTF. CDR3 sequence (DNA): TGCGCCAGCAGCGTTGCTTCCGGACAGGGGGCGCATGGCTACACCTTC.

As regards this clone: The sample contains more than one DNA sequence encoding this CDR3. The chain has TRBV14 and TRBJ2-5; tentatively, D is TRBD1 (5 bases). This CDR3 has 14 amino acids. CDR1 is SGHDN and CDR2 is FVKESK in the germline V gene. V was cut by 1 base and J by 1 base, with 7 bases left in between. DNA for the CDR3: TGTGCCAGCAGCCAAGCACAGGTCCAAGAGACCCAGTACTTC. Protein: CASSQAQVQETQYF.

The chain has TRBV4-1 and TRBJ1-2; maybe TRBD1 (6 bases). Trimming took off 1 base at V and 3 bases at J, with 15 bases between the two ends. Germline CDR1 and CDR2: MGHRA and YSYEKL. The CDR3 loop spans 16 amino acids. CDR3 in amino acids: CASSQALGNRDYGYTF. CDR3 in DNA: TGCGCCAGCAGCCAAGCTCTGGGGAACAGGGACTATGGCTACACCTTC.

V usage is TRBV14 and J usage is TRBJ2-3, with a tentative D call TRBD1 (6 bases). The CDR3 runs to 13 residues. Trimming removed 2 bases at V and 5 bases at J, with 8 bases between. Germline CDR1 SGHDN, CDR2 FVKESK. CDR3 nucleotide sequence: TGTGCCAGCAGCCAATTCAGGGGAGATACGCAGTATTTT. Translating it yields CASSQFRGDTQYF.